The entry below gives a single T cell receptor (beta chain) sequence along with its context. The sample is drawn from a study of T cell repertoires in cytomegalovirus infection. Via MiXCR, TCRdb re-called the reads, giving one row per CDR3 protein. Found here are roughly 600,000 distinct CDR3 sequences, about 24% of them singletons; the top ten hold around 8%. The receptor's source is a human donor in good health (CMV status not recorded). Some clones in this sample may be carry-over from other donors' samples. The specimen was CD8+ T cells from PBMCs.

The CDR3 DNA is TGCGCCAGCAGCCAAGAAGAGAGGAGGCGCCTCTGGGGCACAGATACGCAGTATTTT. Translated, it gives CASSQEERRRLWGTDTQYF. The V and J genes are TRBV4-3 and TRBJ2-3; perhaps TRBD2 as D (5 bases). The CDR3 extends over 19 amino acids. From germline, CDR1 is LGHNA and CDR2 YSLEER. V lost 0 bases and J 1 base, leaving 20 bases between the germline ends.